Listed below are T cell receptor beta chains from one sample, sequenced in a study of radiotherapy plus CTLA-4 blockade in lung cancer. The repertoire was sequenced with immunoSEQ multiplex PCR; TCRdb's copy has only in-frame clones and lacks some. The data hold around 50,000 clones, with 75% to 90% observed a single time. The sample was peripheral blood, taken from a patient treated with radiotherapy plus ipilimumab. These receptors all come from a human donor with non-small cell lung cancer that progressed on radiotherapy plus ipilimumab. Some clones in this sample may be carry-over from other donors' samples. The CDR3 runs from the conserved cysteine through the conserved F or W. The D gene is left open where the match is weak. Rows give clone size only sometimes, using once, few, many, or a class for an expanded clone.

j_call v_call d_call clone_size cdr3_aa cdr3_nt
TRBJ2-5 TRBV16 TRBD2 - CASSQTTSGPQETQYF TGTGCCAGCAGCCAAACGACTAGCGGACCCCAAGAGACCCAGTACTTC
TRBJ2-1 TRBV11-2 TRBD2 - CASGGTSGGRGQFF TGTGCCAGCGGCGGGACTAGCGGGGGGCGTGGGCAGTTCTTC
TRBJ2-7 TRBV9 TRBD2 - CASSVAPSGGPYEQYF TGTGCCAGCAGCGTAGCTCCTAGCGGGGGCCCCTACGAGCAGTACTTC
TRBJ1-1 TRBV18 - - CASSPPEEPLKAFF TGTGCCAGCTCACCACCCGAGGAGCCACTGAAAGCTTTCTTT
TRBJ2-5 TRBV11-2 - - CASSLVGGTETQYF TGTGCCAGCAGCTTAGTCGGCGGGACGGAGACCCAGTACTTC
TRBJ2-3 TRBV5-6 TRBD2 - CASSLKTSGGAGDTQYF TGTGCCAGCAGCTTGAAGACTAGCGGGGGGGCAGGGGATACGCAGTATTTT
TRBJ2-7 TRBV27 TRBD2 - CASSPLPILAGGFYEQYF TGTGCCAGCAGTCCACTTCCCATACTAGCGGGGGGTTTTTACGAGCAGTACTTC
TRBJ1-2 TRBV5-6 - few CASSLGQQHGYTF TGTGCCAGCAGCTTGGGACAGCAACATGGCTACACCTTC
TRBJ2-1 TRBV7-2 - - CASSAGQNNEQFF TGTGCCAGCAGCGCGGGACAGAACAATGAGCAGTTCTTC
TRBJ1-5 TRBV18 TRBD1 - CASSPGGTGVHQPQHF TGTGCCAGCTCACCAGGAGGCACAGGGGTACATCAGCCCCAGCATTTT
TRBJ1-6 TRBV7-3 - - CASSLIGGYNSPLHF TGTGCCAGCAGCTTAATAGGCGGTTATAATTCACCCCTCCACTTT
TRBJ1-6 TRBV7-3 - - CASSPSRQPNSPLHF TGTGCCAGCAGCCCCTCGAGACAGCCTAATTCACCCCTCCACTTT
TRBJ2-3 TRBV29-1 - - CSFTRGTDTQYF TGCAGTTTTACGCGGGGCACAGATACGCAGTATTTT
TRBJ1-2 TRBV14 TRBD1 - CASRRTGFALYGYTF TGTGCCAGCAGACGGACAGGGTTCGCCCTCTATGGCTACACCTTC
TRBJ2-3 TRBV27 TRBD2 - CASSLSLAGGGADTQYF TGTGCCAGCAGTTTATCGCTAGCGGGAGGGGGGGCAGATACGCAGTATTTT
TRBJ2-1 TRBV9 TRBD2 once CASSVEGARGGNNEQFF TGTGCCAGCAGCGTAGAGGGTGCGCGGGGGGGGAACAATGAGCAGTTCTTC
TRBJ1-1 TRBV29-1 TRBD1 - CSARQGMNTEAFF TGCAGCGCCCGACAGGGTATGAACACTGAAGCTTTCTTT
TRBJ2-5 TRBV7-9 TRBD2 - CASSLTGTSGRLDQYF TGTGCCAGCAGCTTAACCGGGACTAGCGGGAGACTGGACCAGTACTTC
TRBJ2-3 TRBV30 - few CAWSVGATTQYF TGTGCCTGGAGTGTGGGAGCCACCACGCAGTATTTT
TRBJ1-1 TRBV6-6 - once CASSYLRQKAFF TGTGCCAGCTCTTACCTGAGGCAGAAGGCTTTCTTT
TRBJ1-3 TRBV10-3 - - CAIGGMTGNTIYF TGTGCCATCGGAGGGATGACTGGAAACACCATATATTTT
TRBJ1-1 TRBV10-3 - few CASRGGATAFF TGTGCCTCCCGGGGAGGGGCCACAGCTTTCTTT
TRBJ2-3 TRBV19 TRBD2 once CASRAKGRGALSTDTQYF TGTGCCAGTAGAGCGAAGGGGCGGGGGGCCCTTAGCACAGATACGCAGTATTTT
TRBJ1-2 TRBV5-1 - - CASSLETGLYGYTF TGCGCCAGCAGCTTGGAGACAGGCCTCTATGGCTACACCTTC
TRBJ2-7 TRBV28 TRBD2 - CASSLWTSGEDEQYF TGTGCCAGCAGTTTATGGACTAGCGGAGAGGACGAGCAGTACTTC
TRBJ2-1 TRBV18 TRBD1 - CASSPSGTGVGGEQFF TGTGCCAGCTCACCCTCCGGGACAGGGGTTGGTGGTGAGCAGTTCTTC
TRBJ2-2 TRBV2 - - CASNGAGDTGELFF TGTGCCAGCAACGGGGCAGGGGACACCGGGGAGCTGTTTTTT
TRBJ1-1 TRBV5-1 - - CASSLDRANTEAFF TGCGCCAGCAGCTTGGACAGGGCGAACACTGAAGCTTTCTTT
TRBJ1-2 TRBV4-2 TRBD1 once CASSQGQGQGYGYTF TGTGCCAGCAGCCAAGGGCAGGGACAGGGGTACGGCTACACCTTC
TRBJ1-1 TRBV27 - - CARVQGRDTEAFF TGTGCCAGGGTCCAGGGGAGGGACACTGAAGCTTTCTTT
TRBJ2-5 TRBV6-5 - - CASSYRTDQETQYF TGTGCCAGCAGTTACCGCACAGACCAAGAGACCCAGTACTTC
TRBJ2-4 TRBV6-1 TRBD1 - CASSRDSLAKNIQYF TGTGCCAGCAGCCGGGACAGCTTAGCCAAAAACATTCAGTACTTC
TRBJ2-2 TRBV10-2 - - CASSGLNTGELFF TGCGCCAGCAGTGGACTTAACACCGGGGAGCTGTTTTTT
TRBJ2-1 TRBV2 TRBD2 - CASRRLAADNEQFF TGTGCCAGCAGGAGACTAGCGGCAGACAATGAGCAGTTCTTC
TRBJ1-1 TRBV29-1 - - CSAGQRNTEAFF TGCAGCGCCGGACAAAGGAACACTGAAGCTTTCTTT
TRBJ1-2 TRBV5-6 - - CASSLARFYGYTF TGTGCCAGCAGCTTGGCGCGTTTCTATGGCTACACCTTC
TRBJ1-2 TRBV5-4 TRBD1 - CASSLWAGGGSGYTF TGTGCCAGCAGCTTGTGGGCAGGGGGCGGTAGTGGCTACACCTTC
TRBJ2-1 TRBV19 TRBD2 - CASSGTISYNEQFF TGTGCCAGTAGCGGGACTATCTCCTACAATGAGCAGTTCTTC
TRBJ2-7 TRBV6-5 - medium-sized CASSYGESYEQYF TGTGCCAGCAGTTACGGGGAGTCCTACGAGCAGTACTTC
TRBJ2-7 TRBV2 TRBD2 - CASGLAGGEQYF TGTGCCAGCGGGCTAGCGGGAGGCGAGCAGTACTTC
TRBJ1-1 TRBV6-1 - - CASREHLEARAFF TGTGCCAGCAGGGAACACCTAGAAGCTAGAGCTTTCTTT
TRBJ1-2 TRBV15 - - CATSPETGNYGYTF TGTGCCACCAGCCCTGAGACAGGCAACTATGGCTACACCTTC
TRBJ1-5 TRBV4-1 TRBD1 few CASSLGGDRGYQPQHF TGCGCCAGCAGCCTCGGAGGGGACAGGGGATATCAGCCCCAGCATTTT
TRBJ2-7 TRBV19 TRBD2 - CASSILLANEQYF TGTGCCAGTAGTATCCTACTAGCGAACGAGCAGTACTTC
TRBJ1-3 TRBV2 - - CASSEGQGGYTIYF TGTGCCAGCAGTGAAGGCCAGGGTGGATACACCATATATTTT
TRBJ2-1 TRBV6-4 TRBD2 - CASSATSGRFNEQFF TGTGCCAGCAGTGCCACTAGCGGGAGGTTCAATGAGCAGTTCTTC
TRBJ2-3 TRBV5-8 - - CASRKDYADTQYF TGTGCCAGCAGGAAGGACTACGCAGATACGCAGTATTTT
TRBJ2-1 TRBV4-1 TRBD2 - CASSQLLAGGYNEQFF TGCGCCAGCAGCCAATTACTAGCGGGAGGGTACAATGAGCAGTTCTTC
TRBJ1-3 TRBV27 - - CASSWAPGNTIYF TGTGCCAGCAGTTGGGCGCCCGGAAACACCATATATTTT
TRBJ1-4 TRBV18 - - CASSPGRQISNEKLFF TGTGCCAGCTCACCGGGCCGACAGATATCGAATGAAAAACTGTTTTTT
TRBJ1-1 TRBV4-2 TRBD1 - CASSQGGQGGTEAFF TGTGCCAGCAGCCAAGGGGGGCAGGGGGGTACTGAAGCTTTCTTT
TRBJ2-3 TRBV10-2 TRBD2 once CASSETSGGKGDTQYF TGCGCCAGCAGTGAGACTAGCGGGGGGAAAGGAGATACGCAGTATTTT
TRBJ2-3 TRBV4-2 TRBD2 - CASSQDGSAGGTDTQYF TGTGCCAGCAGCCAAGACGGGTCGGCGGGAGGCACAGATACGCAGTATTTT
TRBJ2-7 TRBV18 TRBD2 - CASSREAYEQYF TGTGCCAGCTCCCGGGAGGCTTACGAGCAGTACTTC
TRBJ1-2 TRBV29-1 TRBD1 once CSVETGGYGYTF TGCAGCGTGGAGACAGGGGGTTATGGCTACACCTTC
TRBJ2-7 TRBV2 - - CASGNGAITYEQYF TGTGCCAGCGGAAACGGAGCGATAACCTACGAGCAGTACTTC